The clone carrying this T cell receptor beta chain rates as medium-sized. The antigen is not known. From germline, CDR1 is SEHNR and CDR2 FQNEAQ (reference sequence). The CDR3 sequence is 15 residues long. The ends were cut back, 0 bases at V and 6 bases at J, with 11 bases in the middle. The source of the sample is a study of somatic mutations in cytotoxic T cells in rheumatoid arthritis. Overall study context: Blood from the patient (about 33 ml EDTA) was drawn right after diagnosis, pretreatment.

The data were produced by immunoSEQ multiplex PCR, yet TCRdb's version contains in-frame clones alone and is incomplete. This sample carries 15,000 to 20,000 clones, roughly four fifths of them seen once, and the ten largest clones take roughly 19%. Study-wide points: Patients with a largest CD8+ clone exceeding 20% of CD8+ cells numbered about an eighth of the 65.

Sequencing input: CD8+ T cells sorted from blood. This clonotype was obtained from an adult with rheumatoid arthritis. V usage is TRBV7-9 and J usage is TRBJ1-4; D remains ambiguous. In nucleotides, the CDR3 is TGTGCCAGCAGCTTAGCTGGCTATGGGGATGAAAAACTGTTTTTT. It translates to CASSLAGYGDEKLFF. The variable domain in full, completed from reference TRBV7-9 and TRBJ1-4, reads DTGVSQNPRHKITKRGQNVTFRCDPISEHNRLYWYRQTLGQGPEFLTYFQNEAQLEKSRLLSDRFSAERPKGSFSTLEIQRTEQGDSAMYLCASSLAGYGDEKLFFGSGTQLSVL.